The 15 T cell receptor beta chains below all came from one sample that was sequenced in a study of identical twins. A single record per CDR3 protein comes from TCRdb applying MiXCR to the 5' RACE reads. The profile shows approximately 410,000 distinct CDR3 sequences, approximately 17% of them singletons. The sequenced sample consisted of naive T cells sorted from blood. The receptors here all came from a man in his forties or fifties in good health.

The rearrangement links TRBV12-3 or TRBV12-4 to TRBJ2-1; no clear D gene. The CDR3 spans 14 residues. Trimming cost V 3 bases and J 1 base, with 7 bases left between them. The CDR3 nucleotides are TGTGCCAGCAGTTTTGTGCCTTCCTACAATGAGCAGTTCTTC. Translated: CASSFVPSYNEQFF.

V and J are TRBV5-1 and TRBJ2-2; D is unclear. CDR3 length: 17 amino acids. V dropped 0 bases and J dropped 0 bases, with 12 bases sitting between them. CDR1 and CDR2 from the germline V gene are SGHRS and YFSETQ. DNA for the CDR3: TGCGCCAGCAGCTTGGCCGTGAGGCTGGCGAACACCGGGGAGCTGTTTTTT. Translation: CASSLAVRLANTGELFF.

The chain joins TRBV19 to TRBJ2-7, with D maybe TRBD2 (6 bases). There are 14 residues in the CDR3. Trimming took off 3 bases at V and 4 bases at J, with 13 bases between the two ends. The germline gives CDR1 LNHDA, CDR2 SQIVND (reference sequence). The CDR3, as DNA: TGTGCCAGTAGTATCGCTCAGGGAGGATACGAGCAGTACTTC. It codes for CASSIAQGGYEQYF.

The J gene is TRBJ2-4, the V gene TRBV6-2 or TRBV6-3, with a possible D match to TRBD1 (6 bases). Germline V gives CDR1 MNHEY, CDR2 SVGEGT. V lost 4 bases and J 0 bases, leaving 19 bases between the germline ends. This CDR3 region has 18 residues. The CDR3: CASSSDRSGLIAKNIQYF. CDR3 coding DNA: TGTGCCAGCAGTTCCGACAGGTCTGGTCTGATAGCCAAAAACATTCAGTACTTC.

The sample holds a few counts of this clonotype. The chain combines TRBV7-9 with TRBJ2-5; TRBD1 is a possible D gene (5 bases). From germline, CDR1 is SEHNR and CDR2 FQNEAQ (reference sequence). Trimming stripped 6 bases from V and 1 base from J, with 15 bases between. The CDR3 contains 15 residues. CDR3 region: CASSPEQVRQETQYF. The CDR3 nucleotides are TGTGCCAGCAGTCCAGAACAGGTCCGCCAAGAGACCCAGTACTTC.

In this sample, this clonotype turned up a few times. V gene TRBV6-2 or TRBV6-3 combines with J gene TRBJ2-1; D is unclear. The CDR3 is 13 amino acids. The germline CDR1 and CDR2 sequences are MNHEY and SVGEGT. The V gene lost 7 bases and the J gene lost 4 bases, with 11 bases spanning the gap. The CDR3 DNA follows: TGTGCCAGCAATACAGCGAGATACAATGAGCAGTTCTTC. It yields the protein CASNTARYNEQFF.

The chain combines TRBV20-1 with TRBJ2-7, with D unclear. Trimming took 3 bases from V and 7 from J, leaving 16 bases between them. The CDR3 consists of 13 residues. CDR1 and CDR2 from the germline V gene are DFQATT and SNEGSKA (reference sequence). CDR3 DNA sequence: TGCAGTGCTAGGGTGCCGGGTATAAGTGAGCAGTACTTC. Protein: CSARVPGISEQYF.

In this sample, this clonotype turned up many times. The genes are TRBV5-1 and TRBJ2-2; D remains unclear. Germline-derived CDR1 and CDR2 are SGHRS and YFSETQ. The CDR3 covers 14 residues. Trimming left V 0 bases short and J 4 bases short, with 7 bases between. CDR3 sequence (DNA): TGCGCCAGCAGCTTGGAACCACTCACCGGGGAGCTGTTTTTT. Its protein is CASSLEPLTGELFF.

The V and J genes are TRBV12-3 or TRBV12-4 and TRBJ2-1, with D uncertain. The germline V and J ends were trimmed by 8 bases and 10 bases, with 6 bases remaining between them. This CDR3 has 9 residues. DNA of the CDR3: TGTGCCAGCTCCCCCGAGCAGTTCTTC. This translates into CASSPEQFF.

This clonotype was recorded many times. V and J are TRBV24-1 and TRBJ2-1; D is perhaps TRBD1 (5 bases). Deletions cut 0 bases from V and 6 bases from J, with 17 bases between. Germline assignment: CDR1 KGHDR and CDR2 SFDVKD. The CDR3 has 17 amino acids. CDR3 DNA sequence: TGTGCCACCAGTGATTTGAGGACATCCTTAAGGGGCAATGAGCAGTTCTTC. It is translated as CATSDLRTSLRGNEQFF.

This chain links TRBV4-3 with TRBJ2-7, with 10 bases fitting TRBD2. This CDR3 has 16 residues. CDR1 and CDR2 from the germline V gene are LGHNA and YSLEER. V lost 0 bases, J lost 4 bases, and 6 bases stayed unmatched. The CDR3 region has the DNA TGCGCCAGCAGCCAAGATAAAGCGGGAGGGAAATACGAGCAGTACTTC. Translating it yields CASSQDKAGGKYEQYF.

The rearrangement joins TRBV29-1 to TRBJ2-1; 8 bases match TRBD2. This CDR3 has 17 amino acids. Unmatched junction bases numbered 7, after V lost 0 bases and J lost 0 bases. Germline CDR1 reads SQVTM; CDR2 reads ANQGSEA. The CDR3 nucleotides are TGCAGCGTTGAAGATCTAGGGGCGGGAGGCTCCTACAATGAGCAGTTCTTC. Protein product: CSVEDLGAGGSYNEQFF.

The CDR3: CASGSGLSTDTQYF. As DNA, the CDR3 is TGTGCCAGCGGCTCGGGACTTTCGACAGATACGCAGTATTTT. The rearrangement joins TRBV16 to TRBJ2-3, with D possibly being TRBD2 (6 bases). The CDR3 extends over 14 amino acids. CDR1 is KGHSY and CDR2 is FQNENV in the germline V gene. V lost 8 bases, J lost 3 bases, and 15 bases lay in between.

The CDR3 DNA is TGTGCCAGGCACAGTCGGTGGTCTCAAGAGACCCAGTACTTC. Its translation is CARHSRWSQETQYF. The chain uses TRBV21-1 and TRBJ2-5. TRBV21-1 is a listed pseudogene. The CDR3 runs 14 residues.

This clonotype occurred many times. The J gene is TRBJ1-5, the V gene TRBV7-2, with D unclear. The CDR3 is 15 residues long. Germline-derived CDR1 and CDR2 are SGHTA and FQGNSA. Trimming removed 4 bases from V and 3 bases from J, with 13 bases in between. In nucleotides, the CDR3 is TGTGCCAGCAGCTCACCACCGGGCCACAATCAGCCCCAGCATTTT. This codes for CASSSPPGHNQPQHF. Filled out from reference TRBV7-2 and TRBJ1-5, the complete variable domain reads GAGVSQSPSNKVTEKGKDVELRCDPISGHTALYWYRQSLGQGLEFLIYFQGNSAPDKSGLPSDRFSAERTGGSVSTLTIQRTQQEDSAVYLCASSSPPGHNQPQHFGDGTRLSIL.